This T cell receptor (beta chain) was recovered during a study of cytomegalovirus exposure and HLA in healthy donors. Study in general: Prior work identified 95 million to 120 million unique TCR beta sequences in 190 million or so T cells.

Germline assignment: CDR1 SGHNT and CDR2 YENEEA. Trimming took off 6 bases at V and 0 bases at J, with 14 bases between the two ends. CDR3 size: 15 residues. It was with 60 Vbeta and 13 Jbeta primers that the PCR ran. Clones were read by immunoSEQ multiplex PCR, and TCRdb kept only the in-frame ones, dropping some. The table lists roughly 150,000 clones, 73% of them singletons. This TCR derives from a woman between 18 and 29 years old in good health and CMV-seropositive. Sequenced material: PBMCs. The rearrangement joins TRBV11-3 to TRBJ2-5; the D gene is possibly TRBD1 (7 bases). The DNA of the CDR3 is TGTGCCAGCAGTCGTACAGGGGACTACCAAGAGACCCAGTACTTC. Translated: CASSRTGDYQETQYF.